This T cell receptor beta chain was identified during a study of cytomegalovirus exposure and HLA in healthy donors. General study findings and limits: Three of the chains that were CMV-associated were confirmed in vitro to be specific for CMV antigens. Analyzed later, most CMV-associated TCR beta chains appeared HLA-restricted. With high specificity and sensitivity, the classifier reportedly diagnosed cytomegalovirus status.

About this clone: Its target is unknown.

Germline CDR1 MDHEN, CDR2 SYDVKM. The germline V and J ends were trimmed by 5 bases and 3 bases, with 13 bases remaining between them. The CDR3 runs 14 residues. The PCR used 60 Vbeta and 13 Jbeta primers. Assay: immunoSEQ multiplex PCR; the TCRdb copy retains only in-frame clones and omits some. The sample consists of 120,000 or so clones, around three quarters of them appearing once. Donors sampled were nominally healthy, though unrecorded immune exposures were likely. The V and J genes are TRBV28 and TRBJ2-5, with D unresolved. The clonotype originates from a female donor in good health and CMV-seronegative. Source material: PBMCs. The CDR3 loop reads CASSLSLVEETQYF. CDR3 in DNA: TGTGCCAGCAGTCTTTCTCTCGTAGAAGAGACCCAGTACTTC.